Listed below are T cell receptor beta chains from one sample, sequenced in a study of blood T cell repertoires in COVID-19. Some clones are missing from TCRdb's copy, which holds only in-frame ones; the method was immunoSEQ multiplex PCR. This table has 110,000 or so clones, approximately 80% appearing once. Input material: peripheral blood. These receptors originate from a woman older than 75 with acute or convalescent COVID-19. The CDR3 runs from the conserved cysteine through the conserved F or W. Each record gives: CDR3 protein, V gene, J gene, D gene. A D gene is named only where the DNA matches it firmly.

CSASMGGLRETQYF	TRBV20-1	TRBJ2-5	.
CASSLGTADNSPLHF	TRBV6-5	TRBJ1-6	TRBD1
CASSWGQGFSF	TRBV28	TRBJ2-7	TRBD1
CATSDRTGGHSYNEQFF	TRBV24-1	TRBJ2-1	TRBD1
CASSFDRHSGANVLTF	TRBV4-3	TRBJ2-6	.
CSDNEQFF	TRBV28	TRBJ2-1	.
CASSLWGQGMNQPQHF	TRBV28	TRBJ1-5	TRBD1
CASSLQGQETQYF	TRBV11-2	TRBJ2-5	.
CASASQGGYNEQFF	TRBV12-5	TRBJ2-1	.
CASSLVAGPETQYF	TRBV7-9	TRBJ2-5	.
CASSIVFNGELFF	TRBV19	TRBJ2-2	.
CASRPSETGNTIYF	TRBV28	TRBJ1-3	.
CASSPASGSYEQYF	TRBV18	TRBJ2-7	TRBD2